One and the same sample provided the 8 T cell receptor beta chains below, sequenced in a study of shared clonotypes between healthy human individuals. Naivety among CD8 cells was defined by CD45RO negativity and positive CCR7 selection, thereby excluding terminally differentiated effector memory CD45RA+ cells. Profiling relied on immunoSEQ multiplex PCR, and the TCRdb table lists in-frame clones only, not all of them. The table shows hundreds of thousands of clones, with roughly 95% occurring only once. The specimen sequenced was naive CD8+ T cells sorted from blood. The receptor source for this set is a woman between 25 and 40 years old in good health.

V is TRBV7-9 and J is TRBJ1-2, with D unresolved. The V and J ends lost 4 bases and 4 bases respectively, with 22 bases between them. This CDR3 has 17 residues. Germline CDR1 SEHNR, CDR2 FQNEAQ (reference sequence). This CDR3 reads CASSSSTNTYLGYGYTF. CDR3 in DNA: TGTGCCAGCAGCTCATCGACAAACACTTATTTGGGCTATGGCTACACCTTC.

V gene TRBV15 combines with J gene TRBJ1-2; D is possibly TRBD1 (6 bases). This CDR3 is built from 15 residues. Germline V lookup: CDR1 LNHNV, CDR2 YYDKDF (reference sequence). Trimming pared 3 bases from V and 4 bases from J, leaving 15 bases between. Written as DNA, the CDR3 is TGTGCCACCAGCAGTAGGACAGAGGGTTCCTATGGCTACACCTTC. Amino acids: CATSSRTEGSYGYTF.

This chain connects TRBV5-7 to TRBJ2-7; D tentatively fits TRBD1 or TRBD2 (5 bases each). TRBV5-7 is labeled an ORF, and its function is uncertain. This CDR3 has 15 amino acids. V dropped 0 bases and J dropped 2 bases, with 12 bases sitting between them. The CDR3 loop is CASSLAGTATYEQYF. CDR3 DNA: TGTGCCAGCAGCTTGGCCGGGACGGCAACCTACGAGCAGTACTTC.

The genes are TRBV20-1 and TRBJ2-5, with a weak D call TRBD2 (6 bases). The CDR3 has 10 residues. Germline V gene lookup returns CDR1 DFQATT and CDR2 SNEGSKA (reference sequence). The V end was cut by 6 bases, the J end by 11 bases, with 13 bases between. In DNA, the CDR3 is TGCAGTGCCCTGGACTATCAGCAGTACTTC. It yields the protein CSALDYQQYF.

The gene calls are TRBV7-9 and TRBJ1-1, with no clear D. The CDR3 sequence is 11 residues long. Germline V lookup: CDR1 SEHNR, CDR2 FQNEAQ (reference sequence). Trimming cost V 2 bases and J 9 bases, with 7 bases left between them. The CDR3 DNA reads as TGTGCCAGCAGCTTATCCAGTAAAGCTTTCTTT. It translates to CASSLSSKAFF.

The sample holds one count of this clone. The J gene is TRBJ2-5, the V gene TRBV15; perhaps TRBD2 as D (7 bases). Germline CDR1 and CDR2: LNHNV and YYDKDF (reference sequence). The CDR3 is 14 amino acids. Deletions cut 1 base from V and 4 bases from J, with 10 bases between. CDR3 sequence: CATSRARGGETQYF. Written as DNA, the CDR3 is TGTGCCACCAGCAGAGCGAGGGGGGGAGAGACCCAGTACTTC.

This clone was seen just once. The rearrangement joins TRBV19 to TRBJ2-3, with D perhaps TRBD2 (5 bases). In germline, CDR1 is LNHDA, CDR2 SQIVND (reference sequence). Trimming removed 0 bases at V and 3 bases at J, with 10 bases between. There are 15 residues in the CDR3. Here the CDR3 DNA reads TGTGCCAGTAGTATAGAAGCCTGGAGGACAGATACGCAGTATTTT. Translating gives CASSIEAWRTDTQYF.

The chain is built from TRBV4-1 and TRBJ2-5; possible D gene TRBD2, 6 bases. The CDR3 spans 14 residues. Germline loops: CDR1 MGHRA, CDR2 YSYEKL. V lost 4 bases to trimming and J lost 4 bases, with 13 bases between them. CDR3 DNA: TGCGCCAGCAGCCCCCCCTGGGGAGGAGAGACCCAGTACTTC. Amino acids: CASSPPWGGETQYF.